This is a list of T cell receptor beta chains from one sample in a study of T cells in Graves' hyperthyroidism and ophthalmopathy. Via MiXCR, TCRdb re-called the multiplex PCR reads, giving one row per CDR3 protein. This sample yields roughly 170,000 distinct CDR3 sequences, of which 9.4% are seen a single time; over 20% belongs to the top ten. Material for sequencing was blood. Source of these receptors: a woman aged 18-29 years with Graves' hyperthyroidism that later progressed to Graves' ophthalmopathy. Each CDR3 is given with its conserved first and last residue. The order of the fields is V gene, J gene, clone size, D gene, CDR3 DNA, CDR3 protein. A D gene is named only where the DNA matches it firmly. Only part of the rows carry a size: once, few, many, or a class if the clone is expanded.

V: TRBV12-3/TRBV12-4
J: TRBJ1-2
size: .
D: TRBD1
DNA: TGTGCCAGCAGTTTTCAGGGGGCAGGGGGTCTCTATGGCTACACCTTC
CDR3: CASSFQGAGGLYGYTF

V: TRBV19
J: TRBJ1-6
size: many
D: .
DNA: TGTGCCAGTAGCCCGGGACCGGAGTCGGGTTCACCCCTCCACTTT
CDR3: CASSPGPESGSPLHF

V: TRBV10-3
J: TRBJ2-7
size: many
D: TRBD2
DNA: TGTGCCATCAGTGAGTCGGGACTAGCGGGGGGGCCTTACGAGCAGTACTTC
CDR3: CAISESGLAGGPYEQYF

V: TRBV19
J: TRBJ2-1
size: few
D: .
DNA: TGTGCCAGTAGTATAGAATGGGGGGGCCCTCCCGAGGAGCAGTTCTTC
CDR3: CASSIEWGGPPEEQFF

V: TRBV7-6
J: TRBJ2-1
size: .
D: .
DNA: TGTGCCAGCAGCCCAAAAAACAATGAGCAGTTCTTC
CDR3: CASSPKNNEQFF

V: TRBV3-1
J: TRBJ1-3
size: few
D: TRBD1
DNA: TGTGCCAGCAGCCAAGATCACAGGGGTGGAAACACCATATATTTT
CDR3: CASSQDHRGGNTIYF

V: TRBV19
J: TRBJ1-5
size: many
D: .
DNA: TGTGCCAGTAGTATCCTCGGGCCCCACGGGCAGCCCCAGCATTTT
CDR3: CASSILGPHGQPQHF

V: TRBV7-9
J: TRBJ1-2
size: .
D: .
DNA: TGTGCCAGCAGCAAGGACAATACCAACTATGGCTACACCTTC
CDR3: CASSKDNTNYGYTF

V: TRBV4-1
J: TRBJ1-2
size: many
D: .
DNA: TGCGCCAGCAGCCAAGGGGCGGGGATCGACTATGGCTACACCTTC
CDR3: CASSQGAGIDYGYTF

V: TRBV19
J: TRBJ2-7
size: many
D: TRBD2
DNA: TGTGCCAGTAGTATAGATAAAGGGCTAGCGGGAGGGCATGAGCAGTACTTC
CDR3: CASSIDKGLAGGHEQYF

V: TRBV19
J: TRBJ2-3
size: many
D: .
DNA: TGTGCCAGTAAACGTCTAGGCAGCGATTTGACAGATACGCAGTATTTT
CDR3: CASKRLGSDLTDTQYF

V: TRBV10-3
J: TRBJ2-7
size: .
D: .
DNA: TGTGCCATCAGGAACAGGGATACATCCTACGAGCAGTACTTC
CDR3: CAIRNRDTSYEQYF

V: TRBV28
J: TRBJ2-2
size: .
D: .
DNA: TGTGCCAGCAGTTTAACGGCTCTAGGGACCGGGGAGCTGTTTTTT
CDR3: CASSLTALGTGELFF

V: TRBV30
J: TRBJ1-2
size: .
D: .
DNA: TGTGCCTGGAGTGTCGCGCAGGGGTGTGGCTACACCTTC
CDR3: CAWSVAQGCGYTF

V: TRBV5-1
J: TRBJ1-4
size: few
D: .
DNA: TGCGCCAGCAGCAGCACAGGCGCAACTAATGAAAAACTGTTTTTT
CDR3: CASSSTGATNEKLFF

V: TRBV5-1
J: TRBJ2-7
size: .
D: TRBD2
DNA: TGCGCCAGCAGCTTGGCCTTCCCCAACTACGATAGCGGGAGAGTGTTCTACGAGCAGTACTTC
CDR3: CASSLAFPNYDSGRVFYEQYF

V: TRBV10-3
J: TRBJ2-5
size: many
D: .
DNA: TGTGCCATCAGTGAGACCCTGGAGACCCAGTACTTC
CDR3: CAISETLETQYF

V: TRBV7-8
J: TRBJ2-5
size: many
D: .
DNA: TGTGCCAGCAACGGACAGACGATTCAAGAGACCCAGTACTTC
CDR3: CASNGQTIQETQYF

V: TRBV14
J: TRBJ2-7
size: .
D: .
DNA: TGTGCCAGCAGCCAAGACGAACCGTACTCCTACGAGCAGTACTTC
CDR3: CASSQDEPYSYEQYF

V: TRBV11-3
J: TRBJ2-5
size: many
D: TRBD2
DNA: TGTGCCAGCCCTTCGTCTGTGAAGACCCGGGAGGCCCAAGAGACCCAGTACTTC
CDR3: CASPSSVKTREAQETQYF

V: TRBV6-1
J: TRBJ2-2
size: few
D: .
DNA: TGTGCCAGCAGGCCCGGGGTGGGGGAGCTGTTTTTT
CDR3: CASRPGVGELFF

V: TRBV20-1
J: TRBJ2-7
size: many
D: TRBD2
DNA: TGCAGTGCTAGAGATACTAAGCGGGGAGGCTACGAGCAGTACTTC
CDR3: CSARDTKRGGYEQYF

V: TRBV12-3/TRBV12-4
J: TRBJ1-3
size: many
D: .
DNA: TGTGCCAGCAGTTTATCTCGCAGGGCCGGCACCATATATTTT
CDR3: CASSLSRRAGTIYF

V: TRBV10-3
J: TRBJ2-1
size: few
D: .
DNA: TGTGCCATCGTCGGGGACGGATACAATGAGCAGTTCTTC
CDR3: CAIVGDGYNEQFF

V: TRBV19
J: TRBJ1-1
size: many
D: .
DNA: TGTGCCTCGCACGTGGGGAAAGAAGCTTTCTTT
CDR3: CASHVGKEAFF

V: TRBV3-1
J: TRBJ2-4
size: .
D: .
DNA: TGTGCCAGCAGCCAAGTACGCGGAAGCGACAAAAACATTCAGTACTTC
CDR3: CASSQVRGSDKNIQYF

V: TRBV7-9
J: TRBJ2-7
size: many
D: .
DNA: TGTGCCAGCAGCTTAGAGGTTAACGAGCAGTACTTC
CDR3: CASSLEVNEQYF

V: TRBV6-5
J: TRBJ2-2
size: .
D: TRBD2
DNA: TGTGCCAGCAGCCGAGCGGGGGGGGAGCTGTTTTTT
CDR3: CASSRAGGELFF

V: TRBV24-1
J: TRBJ1-1
size: many
D: .
DNA: TGTGCCACGTCCCACGGACAGCCGAACACTGAAGCTTTCTTT
CDR3: CATSHGQPNTEAFF

V: TRBV28
J: TRBJ2-7
size: many
D: .
DNA: TGTGCCAGCAGTTTCGTAGGTCGCCAATCCTACGAGCAGTACTTC
CDR3: CASSFVGRQSYEQYF

V: TRBV27
J: TRBJ2-1
size: many
D: TRBD2
DNA: TGTGCCAGCAGTTTATCAGCGGGGGGGCCATACAATGAGCAGTTCTTC
CDR3: CASSLSAGGPYNEQFF

V: TRBV2
J: TRBJ2-5
size: many
D: .
DNA: TGTGCCAGCACTGACGTGTCATGGGCCGAGCAAGAGACCCAGTACTTC
CDR3: CASTDVSWAEQETQYF

V: TRBV13
J: TRBJ2-1
size: many
D: .
DNA: TGTGCCAGCAGCTTAGGGACTAGAAATTACAATGAGCAGTTCTTC
CDR3: CASSLGTRNYNEQFF

V: TRBV20-1
J: TRBJ1-1
size: many
D: .
DNA: TGCAGTGCTAGAGATAAGGGGGAGGGCTGGAACACTGAAGCTTTCTTT
CDR3: CSARDKGEGWNTEAFF

V: TRBV7-3
J: TRBJ2-3
size: many
D: TRBD1
DNA: TGTGCCAGCAGCTCGACAGGGACAACAGATACGCAGTATTTT
CDR3: CASSSTGTTDTQYF

V: TRBV20-1
J: TRBJ2-3
size: .
D: .
DNA: TGCAGTGCTAGGAAAGGGGAAAGCACAGATACGCAGTATTTT
CDR3: CSARKGESTDTQYF

V: TRBV6-2/TRBV6-3
J: TRBJ2-5
size: many
D: .
DNA: TGTGCCAGCAGTTCAGGGGAGTACCAAGAGACCCAGTACTTC
CDR3: CASSSGEYQETQYF

V: TRBV19
J: TRBJ1-2
size: many
D: .
DNA: TGTGCCAGTAGCCCCATTCAAGAGAACTATGGCTACACCTTC
CDR3: CASSPIQENYGYTF

V: TRBV28
J: TRBJ1-3
size: many
D: .
DNA: TGTGCCAGCAGTTTCCGTACTGGAAACACCATATATTTT
CDR3: CASSFRTGNTIYF

V: TRBV7-9
J: TRBJ1-1
size: many
D: TRBD1
DNA: TGTGCCAGCAGCGCCGGGACAGGGAAAGTTGAAGCTTTCTTT
CDR3: CASSAGTGKVEAFF

V: TRBV6-2/TRBV6-3
J: TRBJ2-1
size: many
D: TRBD2
DNA: TGTGCCAGCAGTTACGCCTTAGCGGGGGGATCCTACAATGAGCAGTTCTTC
CDR3: CASSYALAGGSYNEQFF

V: TRBV2
J: TRBJ2-2
size: .
D: .
DNA: TGTGCCAGCAGCCGGGAGAGATCCACCGGGGAGCTGTTTTTT
CDR3: CASSRERSTGELFF

V: TRBV4-1
J: TRBJ2-1
size: many
D: .
DNA: TGCGCCAGCAGCCTCGGTCTGGAGTTCGGCAATGAGCAGTTCTTC
CDR3: CASSLGLEFGNEQFF

V: TRBV5-1
J: TRBJ2-3
size: few
D: .
DNA: TGCGCCAGCAGCCCTGGTGGAACTAGCACAGATACGCAGTATTTT
CDR3: CASSPGGTSTDTQYF

V: TRBV12-3/TRBV12-4
J: TRBJ2-2
size: many
D: .
DNA: TGTGCCAGCACTCAAGGAGGCGGGGAGCTGTTTTTT
CDR3: CASTQGGGELFF

V: TRBV2
J: TRBJ2-3
size: .
D: TRBD1
DNA: TGTGCCAGTGGGCAGGGGGCATCCACAGATACGCAGTATTTT
CDR3: CASGQGASTDTQYF

V: TRBV4-1
J: TRBJ1-1
size: few
D: .
DNA: TGCGCCAGCAGCTCCCCCCTGGAGAGGCGGACTGAAGCTTTCTTT
CDR3: CASSSPLERRTEAFF

V: TRBV2
J: TRBJ1-2
size: many
D: .
DNA: TGTGCCAGCAGGGAGACCTCGGGATATGGCTACACCTTC
CDR3: CASRETSGYGYTF

V: TRBV7-8
J: TRBJ2-7
size: many
D: .
DNA: TGTGCCAGCAGCTTGGGCAGCAGGGGCGAGCAGTACTTC
CDR3: CASSLGSRGEQYF

V: TRBV7-2
J: TRBJ1-6
size: many
D: .
DNA: TGTGCCAGCAGCTTACAGGCAGCATCCTCACCCCTCCACTTT
CDR3: CASSLQAASSPLHF

V: TRBV6-1
J: TRBJ2-7
size: many
D: .
DNA: TGTGCCAGCAGTGAATTAGCGGTTAAAGCCTACGAGCAGTACTTC
CDR3: CASSELAVKAYEQYF

V: TRBV28
J: TRBJ1-2
size: many
D: .
DNA: TGTGCCAGCAGTTTCGGGTCGGATACCTATGGCTACACCTTC
CDR3: CASSFGSDTYGYTF